This T cell receptor beta chain was sequenced for a study of early T cells in non-severe SARS-CoV-2 infection. TCRdb redid the calling of the 5' RACE reads with MiXCR, one entry per CDR3 protein. The sample shows roughly 56,000 distinct CDR3 sequences, about 15% of them seen only once. The table lists this clonotype with a few counts. V was cut by 4 bases and J by 0 bases, with 14 bases left in between. Germline CDR1 reads SGHKS; CDR2 reads YYEKEE (reference sequence). This CDR3 has 16 residues. This sample comprised whole blood, obtained at baseline. The source is an adult who was a healthcare worker with PCR-confirmed SARS-CoV-2 infection or an uninfected control (not recorded which). The rearrangement joins TRBV5-5 to TRBJ1-3; no reliable D call. The CDR3 region is CASSIAHLNSGNTIYF. For the CDR3, the DNA is TGTGCCAGCAGCATCGCCCATTTGAACTCTGGAAACACCATATATTTT.